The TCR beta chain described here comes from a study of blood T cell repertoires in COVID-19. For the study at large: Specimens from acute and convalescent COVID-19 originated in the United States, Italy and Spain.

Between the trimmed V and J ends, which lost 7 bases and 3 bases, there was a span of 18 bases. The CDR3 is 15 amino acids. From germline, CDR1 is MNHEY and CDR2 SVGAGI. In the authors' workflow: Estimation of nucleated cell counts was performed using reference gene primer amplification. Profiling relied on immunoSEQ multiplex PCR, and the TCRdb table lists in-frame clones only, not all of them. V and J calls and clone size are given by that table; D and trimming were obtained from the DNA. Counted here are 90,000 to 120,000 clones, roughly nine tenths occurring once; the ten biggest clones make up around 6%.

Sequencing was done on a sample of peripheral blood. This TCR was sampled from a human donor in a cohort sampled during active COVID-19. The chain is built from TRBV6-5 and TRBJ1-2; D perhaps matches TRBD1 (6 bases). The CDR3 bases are TGTGCCAGCATTGGGGGCCCGGGGCGGGACTATGGCTACACCTTC. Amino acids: CASIGGPGRDYGYTF.